Presented here are 32 T cell receptor beta chains from one specimen sequenced in a study of T cell responses to AZD1222 COVID-19 vaccine. Only in-frame clones appear in the TCRdb table, and some are missing; sequencing was by immunoSEQ multiplex PCR. The repertoire consists of about 88,000 clones, with around nine tenths occurring once and the leading ten covering 3.5% to 4%. Sequencing was performed on peripheral blood, taken on day 0 of AZD1222 vaccination. These receptors were collected from an adult in good health.

The CDR3 loop is CASSRRGVETQYF. DNA for the CDR3: TGTGCCAGCTCCCGGCGCGGGGTTGAGACCCAGTACTTC. The rearrangement uses TRBV6-5 and TRBJ2-5; D perhaps matches TRBD2 (6 bases). The germline gives CDR1 MNHEY, CDR2 SVGAGI. With 8 bases removed from V and 5 bases from J, the gap between germline ends came to 15 bases. The CDR3 loop spans 13 amino acids.

The CDR3 loop is CASSPHPSGGSYEQYF. The CDR3 DNA reads TGTGCCAGCAGTCCCCACCCTAGCGGGGGCTCCTACGAGCAGTACTTC. The chain links TRBV27 to TRBJ2-7; TRBD2 matches at 10 bases. The CDR3 is made up of 16 amino acids. Germline CDR1 MNHEY, CDR2 SMNVEV (reference sequence). The J segment lost 0 bases and the V segment lost 5 bases, leaving 7 bases of the junction unmatched.

CDR3 DNA sequence: TGTGCCAGCAGCTTGGTCGCTCAGTACTATGGCTACACCTTC. This encodes CASSLVAQYYGYTF. This chain links TRBV5-8 with TRBJ1-2, with D unclear. Trimming left V 0 bases short and J 3 bases short, with 9 bases between. There are 14 residues in the CDR3. CDR1 SGHTS and CDR2 YDEGEE come from the germline V gene.

The chain links TRBV23-1 to TRBJ1-1, with a tentative D call TRBD1 (6 bases). TRBV23-1 is an ORF for which the function is uncertain. Deletions cut 0 bases from V and 4 bases from J, with 15 bases between. This CDR3 contains 16 residues. CDR3: CASSQSAGERFTEAFF. CDR3 bases: TGCGCCAGCAGTCAATCGGCAGGGGAGAGGTTCACTGAAGCTTTCTTT.

The V and J genes are TRBV15 and TRBJ1-4; TRBD1 might be the D (6 bases). The CDR3 runs to 17 residues. V dropped 0 bases and J dropped 5 bases, with 16 bases sitting between them. Germline V gene lookup returns CDR1 LNHNV and CDR2 YYDKDF (reference sequence). CDR3 sequence reads: CATSRDRVAGANEKLFF. CDR3 DNA sequence: TGTGCCACCAGCAGAGATAGGGTGGCAGGGGCCAATGAAAAACTGTTTTTT.

This clone was observed a few times. This chain links TRBV12-5 with TRBJ2-3, with D possibly being TRBD1 (7 bases). CDR1 and CDR2 (germline): LGHNT, FRNRAP. CDR3 size: 15 residues. V was pared by 6 bases and J by 2 bases, with 15 bases between. CDR3 sequence: CASGFQGGFTDTQYF. The CDR3 nucleotides are TGTGCTAGTGGCTTTCAGGGGGGTTTCACAGATACGCAGTATTTT.

The chain joins TRBV30 to TRBJ1-5; TRBD1 might be the D (5 bases). In germline, CDR1 is GTSNPN, CDR2 SVGIG (reference sequence). The CDR3 extends over 15 amino acids. The V gene lost 5 bases and the J gene lost 6 bases, with 20 bases spanning the gap. The CDR3 protein is CAWARRVTNLQPQHF. The CDR3 DNA sequence: TGTGCCTGGGCTCGCAGGGTTACGAATCTTCAGCCCCAGCATTTT.

This chain uses TRBV6-2 or TRBV6-3 with TRBJ2-7; D is unclear. CDR1 is MNHEY, CDR2 SVGEGT, per germline. The CDR3 sequence is 16 residues long. Trimming removed 0 bases from V and 0 bases from J, with 12 bases in between. CDR3 region: CASSYSRSSLSYEQYF. The CDR3 region has the DNA TGTGCCAGCAGTTACTCGCGCAGTTCCCTCTCCTACGAGCAGTACTTC.

The CDR3 nucleotides are TGTGCCAGCAGCTTAGGGGTGGGGGAAAAACTGTTTTTT. Translated, it gives CASSLGVGEKLFF. The chain is built from TRBV7-2 and TRBJ1-4, with D uncertain. Germline assignment: CDR1 SGHTA and CDR2 FQGNSA. This CDR3 is built from 13 residues. With 1 base removed from V and 8 bases from J, the gap between germline ends came to 8 bases.

The gene calls are TRBV19 and TRBJ1-2, with D possibly TRBD1 on 5 matching bases. Per germline, CDR1 LNHDA and CDR2 SQIVND (reference sequence). The CDR3 extends over 13 amino acids. V was shortened by 7 bases and J by 7 bases, with 16 bases between the two germline ends. CDR3 coding DNA: TGTGCCAGTAAGAGGGACCTGCGAAGTGGCTACACCTTC. Its translation: CASKRDLRSGYTF.

V usage is TRBV2 and J usage is TRBJ1-2; 7 positions agree with TRBD1. This CDR3 region has 12 residues. Germline V lookup: CDR1 SNHLY, CDR2 FYNNEI. The trim removed 9 bases at V and 4 bases at J, leaving 5 bases unmatched. The CDR3 sequence is CASGQAGYGYTF. In DNA form, the CDR3 reads TGTGCCAGTGGACAGGCGGGCTATGGCTACACCTTC. The full variable domain, rest sourced from reference TRBV2 and TRBJ1-2, is EPEVTQTPSHQVTQMGQEVILRCVPISNHLYFYWYRQILGQKVEFLVSFYNNEISEKSEIFDDQFSVERPDGSNFTLKIRSTKLEDSAMYFCASGQAGYGYTFGSGTRLTVV.

The J gene is TRBJ2-3, the V gene TRBV7-8; D not resolved. The germline CDR1 and CDR2 sequences are SGHVS and FQNEAQ. Trimming shortened V by 2 bases and J by 4 bases, and 7 bases separated the two germline ends. The CDR3 sequence is 13 residues long. The CDR3 DNA follows: TGTGCCAGCAGCTTACTAGTAGCAGATACGCAGTATTTT. It specifies CASSLLVADTQYF.

The DNA for the CDR3 is TGCAGCGTTGTTCAGGGGGTGGACTATGGCTACACCTTC. It codes for CSVVQGVDYGYTF. The chain links TRBV29-1 to TRBJ1-2, with TRBD1 matching over 7 bases. V shed 4 bases and J 3 bases; nucleotides not matched to a gene: 5. This CDR3 comprises 13 residues. Germline values: CDR1 SQVTM, CDR2 ANQGSEA.

This chain connects TRBV11-2 to TRBJ1-1; the D gene is possibly TRBD1 (6 bases). Germline V gives CDR1 SGHAT, CDR2 FQNNGV. The CDR3 runs to 12 residues. Trimming pared 5 bases from V and 8 bases from J, leaving 12 bases between. CDR3 region: CASSGGGTEAFF. CDR3 nucleotide sequence: TGTGCCAGCAGCGGAGGGGGGACAGAAGCTTTCTTT.

The chain links TRBV10-2 to TRBJ2-5; no clear D. The V end was cut by 0 bases, the J end by 2 bases, with 16 bases between. This CDR3 has 17 amino acids. Germline V gene sequence: CDR1 WSHSY, CDR2 SAAADI. The DNA of the CDR3 is TGCGCCAGCAGTGAGTCTCCGGGCAGCCAGAAGCAAGAGACCCAGTACTTC. Amino acid sequence: CASSESPGSQKQETQYF.

J is TRBJ1-2 and V is TRBV27; TRBD1 is a possible D gene (6 bases). The V gene's germline CDR1 is MNHEY and CDR2 SMNVEV (reference sequence). The CDR3 has 14 residues. Trimming took 3 bases from V and 5 from J, leaving 13 bases between them. This chain's CDR3 is CASSFSDRYYGYTF. Written as DNA, the CDR3 is TGTGCCAGCAGTTTTAGCGACAGGTATTATGGCTACACCTTC.

Only one count was recorded for this clone. V gene TRBV9 combines with J gene TRBJ1-1; D not resolved. Germline CDR1 is SGDLS and CDR2 is YYNGEE. Trimming took off 2 bases at V and 0 bases at J, with 8 bases between the two ends. The CDR3 runs to 14 residues. DNA for the CDR3: TGTGCCAGCAGCGTTGGGCAGGTGAACACTGAAGCTTTCTTT. Translated: CASSVGQVNTEAFF. The full variable domain, rest sourced from reference TRBV9 and TRBJ1-1, is DSGVTQTPKHLITATGQRVTLRCSPRSGDLSVYWYQQSLDQGLQFLIQYYNGEERAKGNILERFSAQQFPDLHSELNLSSLELGDSALYFCASSVGQVNTEAFFGQGTRLTVV.

The chain joins TRBV7-6 to TRBJ1-1; D not certain. Between the trimmed V and J ends, which lost 4 bases and 0 bases, there was a span of 12 bases. Looked up from germline, CDR1 is SGHVS and CDR2 is FNYEAQ. This CDR3 contains 15 residues. CDR3: CASSSSPGLNTEAFF. The DNA for the CDR3 is TGTGCCAGCAGCTCTTCCCCGGGGTTGAACACTGAAGCTTTCTTT.

This clone was seen just once. This chain uses TRBV2 with TRBJ1-5; TRBD1 matches at 7 bases. The V gene end was trimmed by 5 bases and the J gene end by 3 bases; junction bases not matched to a gene: 4. CDR1 is SNHLY, CDR2 FYNNEI, per germline. The CDR3 contains 14 residues. The CDR3: CASSYRGSNQPQHF. The CDR3 DNA reads as TGTGCCAGCAGTTACAGGGGTTCCAATCAGCCCCAGCATTTT.

This chain uses TRBV9 with TRBJ1-6, with D unclear. The V and J ends lost 3 bases and 6 bases respectively, with 10 bases between them. Per germline, CDR1 SGDLS and CDR2 YYNGEE. This CDR3 has 14 residues. As DNA, the CDR3 is TGTGCCAGCAGCGCGGGGATCCTTAATTCACCCCTCCACTTT. It yields the protein CASSAGILNSPLHF. Using reference TRBV9 and TRBJ1-6 for the parts outside the CDR3, the full variable domain is DSGVTQTPKHLITATGQRVTLRCSPRSGDLSVYWYQQSLDQGLQFLIQYYNGEERAKGNILERFSAQQFPDLHSELNLSSLELGDSALYFCASSAGILNSPLHFGNGTRLTVT.

This chain joins TRBV10-2 and TRBJ1-3, with D perhaps matching TRBD1 (5 bases). With 3 bases removed from V and 2 bases from J, the gap between germline ends came to 11 bases. Germline V gene lookup returns CDR1 WSHSY and CDR2 SAAADI. CDR3 length equals 15 residues. The CDR3 DNA reads TGCGCCAGCAGTGATCAGGGTAATGCTGGAAACACCATATATTTT. Protein product: CASSDQGNAGNTIYF.

V is TRBV2 and J is TRBJ1-5, with D possibly matching TRBD1 (6 bases). Trimming shortened V by 8 bases and J by 9 bases, and 23 bases separated the two germline ends. The CDR3 has 15 amino acids. CDR1 is SNHLY and CDR2 is FYNNEI in the germline V gene. The CDR3 nucleotides are TGTGCCAGCGGGTTTTCAGGCCAGGGGTTCGGGCCCCAGCATTTT. Translated, it gives CASGFSGQGFGPQHF.

The J gene is TRBJ2-7, the V gene TRBV2, with D perhaps TRBD1 (6 bases). The CDR3 contains 15 residues. Trimming took 4 bases from V and 0 from J, leaving 13 bases between them. Germline V gene data show CDR1 as SNHLY and CDR2 as FYNNEI. The CDR3 here is CASSGDTSPSYEQYF. The CDR3 nucleotides are TGTGCCAGCAGTGGGGACACTTCTCCCTCCTACGAGCAGTACTTC.

The chain is built from TRBV5-1 and TRBJ1-5, with unresolved D. Trimming removed 2 bases from V and 2 bases from J, with 5 bases in between. CDR3 size: 13 residues. CDR1 SGHRS and CDR2 YFSETQ come from the germline V gene. The CDR3 nucleotides are TGCGCCAGCAGCTTCGACGGCAATCAGCCCCAGCATTTT. The encoded protein is CASSFDGNQPQHF.

This chain joins TRBV7-8 and TRBJ1-2, with 7 bases matching TRBD1. V lost 5 bases and J lost 2; bases outside the gene matches: 8. CDR1 SGHVS and CDR2 FQNEAQ come from the germline V gene. The CDR3 has 15 amino acids. The CDR3 DNA reads as TGTGCCAGCAGCCGAGCAAGGGGGCGGAACTATGGCTACACCTTC. Amino acids: CASSRARGRNYGYTF.

The V call is TRBV6-2 or TRBV6-3, the J call TRBJ2-3; 8 bases fit TRBD2. Germline trimming cut 6 bases from V and 3 bases from J; bases unmatched to any gene: 11. The CDR3 extends over 16 amino acids. CDR1 is MNHEY, CDR2 SVGEGT, per germline. The CDR3 is CASSPPSGGGTDTQYF. As DNA, the CDR3 is TGTGCCAGCAGCCCCCCGAGCGGGGGTGGAACAGATACGCAGTATTTT.

J is TRBJ1-2 and V is TRBV10-2, with D perhaps matching TRBD1 (6 bases). The V and J ends lost 4 bases and 5 bases respectively, with 11 bases between them. The germline gives CDR1 WSHSY, CDR2 SAAADI. The CDR3 covers 13 residues. The CDR3 bases are TGCGCCAGCAGTGCGCCCGGACAGTATGGCTACACCTTC. Translated: CASSAPGQYGYTF.

This sequence joins TRBV19 and TRBJ1-1; TRBD1 might be the D (5 bases). The V end lost 5 bases, the J end lost 0 bases, and 25 bases lay between the germline ends. Per the germline V gene, CDR1 is LNHDA and CDR2 is SQIVND (reference sequence). The CDR3 totals 19 residues. The CDR3 sequence is CASSALLGQGRALNTEAFF. The CDR3 nucleotides are TGTGCCAGTAGTGCCCTTTTGGGGCAGGGCAGGGCCCTGAACACTGAAGCTTTCTTT. The variable domain in full, with the rest retrieved from reference TRBV19 and TRBJ1-1, is DGGITQSPKYLFRKEGQNVTLSCEQNLNHDAMYWYRQDPGQGLRLIYYSQIVNDFQKGDIAEGYSVSREKKESFPLTVTSAQKNPTAFYLCASSALLGQGRALNTEAFFGQGTRLTVV.

The rearrangement uses TRBV14 and TRBJ2-2; D is ambiguous. Germline V gene sequence: CDR1 SGHDN, CDR2 FVKESK. Trimming pared 0 bases from V and 3 bases from J, leaving 2 bases between. The CDR3 totals 13 residues. The DNA of the CDR3 is TGTGCCAGCAGCCAAGAGTACACCGGGGAGCTGTTTTTT. The encoded protein is CASSQEYTGELFF.

The chain uses TRBV28 and TRBJ1-2, with 8 bases fitting TRBD1. Unmatched junction bases numbered 7, after V lost 3 bases and J lost 7 bases. This CDR3 spans 14 amino acids. CDR1 is MDHEN and CDR2 is SYDVKM in the germline V gene. The CDR3 DNA reads as TGTGCCAGCAGTTTGGACAGGGCAATCTCTGGCTACACCTTC. Its translation: CASSLDRAISGYTF.

The chain couples TRBV19 to TRBJ1-5; 7 bases match TRBD1. There are 15 residues in the CDR3. V gave up 4 bases and J gave up 9 bases; unmatched junction bases: 12. The germline V gene encodes CDR1 LNHDA and CDR2 SQIVND (reference sequence). CDR3 nucleotides: TGTGCCAGTAGTACGTCTATGGACAGGTCTCGGCCCCAGCATTTT. Translation: CASSTSMDRSRPQHF.

This chain uses TRBV12-5 with TRBJ2-7, with no clear D. Trimming removed 1 base at V and 3 bases at J, with 4 bases between. CDR1 LGHNT and CDR2 FRNRAP come from the germline V gene. The CDR3 length is 12 residues. CDR3 loop: CASGLARYEQYF. In DNA form, the CDR3 reads TGTGCTAGTGGTTTGGCCCGCTACGAGCAGTACTTC. The whole variable domain, remainder taken from reference TRBV12-5 and TRBJ2-7, is DARVTQTPRHKVTEMGQEVTMRCQPILGHNTVFWYRQTMMQGLELLAYFRNRAPLDDSGMPKDRFSAEMPDATLATLKIQPSEPRDSAVYFCASGLARYEQYFGPGTRLTVT.